These 2 T cell receptor beta chains were sequenced from one sample in a study of T cell responses to AZD1222 COVID-19 vaccine. Generated by immunoSEQ multiplex PCR, the TCRdb table keeps only in-frame clones and is missing some. The table shows 120,000 or so clones, with 85% to 95% occurring only once. The specimen comprised peripheral blood, sampled on day 0 of AZD1222 vaccination. These receptors were taken from an adult in good health.

CDR3 DNA sequence: TGTGCCAGCAGCTTATTTCTGGGCGGCACAGATACGCAGTATTTT. Translating gives CASSLFLGGTDTQYF. This chain joins TRBV7-2 and TRBJ2-3; D not certain. The V gene lost 2 bases and the J gene lost 1 base, with 10 bases spanning the gap. CDR3 length: 15 amino acids. The germline gives CDR1 SGHTA, CDR2 FQGNSA.

The chain has TRBV5-1 and TRBJ1-4; 8 bases line up with TRBD1. CDR1 and CDR2 (germline): SGHRS, YFSETQ. V was pared by 4 bases and J by 3 bases, with 8 bases of the junction left unmatched. The CDR3 totals 16 residues. The CDR3 DNA sequence: TGCGCCAGCAGCCCCGGGACAGGACCCCCTAATGAAAAACTGTTTTTT. It codes for CASSPGTGPPNEKLFF. Complete variable domain (other parts from reference TRBV5-1 and TRBJ1-4): KAGVTQTPRYLIKTRGQQVTLSCSPISGHRSVSWYQQTPGQGLQFLFEYFSETQRNKGNFPGRFSGRQFSNSRSEMNVSTLELGDSALYLCASSPGTGPPNEKLFFGSGTQLSVL.